The T cell receptor beta chain described here comes from a study of long-term antiretroviral therapy in people with HIV. Sampling of each donor yielded at least one pre-ART PBMC sample and at least two post-ART PBMC samples. Only United States sites treated participants with HIV. Assay version v3.0 of immunoSEQ was used, and it was run at survey level. Assay: immunoSEQ multiplex PCR; the TCRdb copy retains only in-frame clones and omits some. The sample has about 33,000 clones, around 96% seen once. In germline, CDR1 is SGHTA, CDR2 FQGNSA. This CDR3 is 13 amino acids long. With 5 bases removed from V and 7 bases from J, the gap between germline ends came to 11 bases. Findings of the study overall: Repertoire composition at all time points was dominated by clones that had expanded before ART. Subsequent to ART, diversity was augmented yet persisted below that of transplant donor controls.

Concerning this clone: Antigen specificity is unknown.

The rearrangement uses TRBV7-2 and TRBJ2-2; tentatively, D is TRBD2 (5 bases). The sample was unsorted PBMCs, taken 6.6 years after starting antiretroviral therapy. The source of this sequence is a man aged 25 to 40 with HIV. CDR3 bases: TGTGCCAGCAGCCTACTAGTTATCGGGGAGCTGTTTTTT. Translating gives CASSLLVIGELFF.